The source of this TCR beta chain is a study of blood T cells in healthy people across ages. The study's findings and limits: As naive T cell percentage varied, TCR beta diversity correlated strongly with it. Long-lived donors exceeded aged donors in naive CD4+ cells and diversity.

Donors were systemically healthy Caucasian individuals from Russia aged about 6 to 95 years. A J-beta primer mix and a sample-barcoded 5' primer were used in a second PCR of about 6 to 12 cycles. TCRdb used MiXCR to reprocess the 5' RACE reads, holding one entry per CDR3 protein. The sample lists 1.5 million to 1.9 million distinct CDR3 sequences, about 45% occurring once. Germline trimming cut 1 base from V and 5 bases from J; bases unmatched to any gene: 7. The CDR3 loop spans 15 amino acids. CDR1 and CDR2 from the germline V gene are LGHNA and YSLEER. In this sample, this clonotype turned up a few times. Its antigen remains unidentified.

The sequenced sample consisted of blood. J is TRBJ2-7 and V is TRBV4-3; 8 nucleotides match TRBD2. This sequence was found in a woman younger than 30 in good health. In nucleotides, the CDR3 is TGCGCCAGCAGCCAAGTCGGACTAGCCCCCCACGAGCAGTACTTC. This sequence encodes CASSQVGLAPHEQYF.